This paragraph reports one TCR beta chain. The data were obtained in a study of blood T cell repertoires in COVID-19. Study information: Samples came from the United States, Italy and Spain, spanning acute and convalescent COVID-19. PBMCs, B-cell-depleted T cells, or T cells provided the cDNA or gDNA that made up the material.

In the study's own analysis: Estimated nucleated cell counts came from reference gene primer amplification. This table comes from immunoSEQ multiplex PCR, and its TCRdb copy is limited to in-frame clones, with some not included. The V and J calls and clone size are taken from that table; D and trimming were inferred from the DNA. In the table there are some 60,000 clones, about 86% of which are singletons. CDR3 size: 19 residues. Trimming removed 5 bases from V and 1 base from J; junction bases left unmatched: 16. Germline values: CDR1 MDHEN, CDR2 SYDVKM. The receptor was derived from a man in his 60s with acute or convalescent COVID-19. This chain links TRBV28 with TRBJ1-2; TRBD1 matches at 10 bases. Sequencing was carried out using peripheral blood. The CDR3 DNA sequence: TGTGCCAGCAGTACCCAACCGGGACAGGGGTTGCCCTTTAACTATGGCTACACCTTC. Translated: CASSTQPGQGLPFNYGYTF.